The 24 T cell receptor beta chains reported below all come from one sample, sequenced in a study of blood T cell repertoires in COVID-19. Using immunoSEQ multiplex PCR, the repertoire was profiled, and TCRdb retains in-frame clones only, with some absent. This sample has 150,000 or so clones, with approximately 85% found just once. Specimen: peripheral blood. These receptors were collected from a man between 60 and 70 years old with COVID-19, enrolled during active disease.

The J gene is TRBJ1-2, the V gene TRBV4-1; weak D call: TRBD1 (6 bases). Germline V gene lookup returns CDR1 MGHRA and CDR2 YSYEKL. The CDR3 consists of 18 residues. Deletions cut 1 base from V and 0 bases from J, with 18 bases between. The CDR3 coding sequence is TGCGCCAGCAGCCAAGTCGGGACGGACAGTTTTGCTAACTATGGCTACACCTTC. Encoded protein: CASSQVGTDSFANYGYTF.

This clone is a singleton in its sample. This chain uses TRBV7-2 with TRBJ2-2, with 10 bases fitting TRBD2. CDR1 and CDR2 (germline): SGHTA, FQGNSA. The junction had 3 bases not matched to a gene; V was cut back by 5 bases and J by 3 bases. The CDR3 covers 15 residues. The CDR3, as DNA: TGTGCCAGCAGCAAGGGACTAGCGTACACCGGGGAGCTGTTTTTT. Translation gives CASSKGLAYTGELFF.

The chain employs TRBV3-1 (or the pseudogene TRBV3-2) and TRBJ2-7, with a tentative D call TRBD1 (6 bases). The V end was cut by 0 bases, the J end by 4 bases, with 19 bases between. Germline CDR1 is LGHDT and CDR2 is YNNKEL (reference sequence). CDR3 length: 17 residues. The DNA for the CDR3 is TGTGCCAGCAGCCAAGAACCCCGGTGGGACAACACTTACGAGCAGTACTTC. Encoded protein: CASSQEPRWDNTYEQYF.

The gene calls are TRBV5-1 and TRBJ1-6, with D possibly matching TRBD1 (6 bases). Germline CDR1 is SGHRS and CDR2 is YFSETQ. CDR3 size: 14 residues. The V end was cut by 4 bases, the J end by 11 bases, with 16 bases between. The CDR3 is CASSLDSQGTPLHF. As DNA, the CDR3 is TGCGCCAGCAGCCTTGACAGCCAGGGGACACCCCTCCACTTT.

The chain is built from TRBV4-2 and TRBJ2-1; tentative D call: TRBD2 (6 bases). V lost 1 base and J 9 bases, leaving 16 bases between the germline ends. This CDR3 is built from 15 residues. Germline V CDR1 and CDR2: LGHNA, YNFKEQ. The CDR3 here is CASSQGTTYGGEQFF. The CDR3 DNA is TGTGCCAGCAGCCAAGGGACTACCTACGGAGGTGAGCAGTTCTTC.

This clone was seen only once. Other DNA sequences in the same sample also yield this CDR3. The chain couples TRBV21-1 to TRBJ1-1. TRBV21-1 is a pseudogene locus. The length of the CDR3 is 10 residues. DNA for the CDR3: TGTGCCAGCAGCAAAGCGCGCGCTTTCTTT. Translated: CASSKARAFF.

The chain combines TRBV3-1 (or the pseudogene TRBV3-2) with TRBJ2-5; 10 bases align to TRBD1. Germline V gene lookup returns CDR1 LGHDT and CDR2 YNNKEL (reference sequence). The CDR3 sequence is 13 residues long. The J segment lost 5 bases and the V segment lost 7 bases, leaving 4 bases of the junction unmatched. The CDR3 sequence: CASMGQGRETQYF. CDR3 nucleotides: TGTGCCAGCATGGGACAGGGGCGGGAGACCCAGTACTTC.

This clone was picked up a small number of times. The V call is TRBV5-1, the J call TRBJ2-5; D call uncertain. This CDR3 is 14 amino acids long. V gave up 0 bases and J gave up 5 bases, with 11 bases separating them. The germline V gene encodes CDR1 SGHRS and CDR2 YFSETQ. This chain's CDR3 is CASSLGGFGETQYF. DNA of the CDR3: TGCGCCAGCAGCTTGGGAGGATTCGGGGAGACCCAGTACTTC.

This rearrangement joins TRBV28 to TRBJ1-6; D unclear. This CDR3 region has 14 residues. V was clipped by 8 bases and J by 1 base, with 9 bases between them. The germline gives CDR1 MDHEN, CDR2 SYDVKM. The CDR3 spells CASFAASYNSPLHF. The CDR3 DNA reads TGTGCCAGCTTTGCGGCGTCCTATAATTCACCCCTCCACTTT.

The genes are TRBV6-5 and TRBJ2-1, with TRBD1 matching over 7 bases. Germline V gene lookup returns CDR1 MNHEY and CDR2 SVGAGI. J gave up 3 bases and V 7 bases, and 6 bases lay outside the gene matches. The CDR3 loop spans 14 amino acids. The CDR3 DNA reads TGTGCCAGCACCCCGGGACAGAACTACAATGAGCAGTTCTTC. Translated, it gives CASTPGQNYNEQFF.

This chain uses TRBV28 with TRBJ2-7; TRBD1 agrees at 12 bases. Germline V gene lookup returns CDR1 MDHEN and CDR2 SYDVKM. Trimming cost V 7 bases and J 5 bases; bases outside gene matches: 9. This CDR3 spans 15 amino acids. The CDR3 sequence is CASIKAGTGGNEQYF. In DNA, the CDR3 is TGTGCCAGCATCAAAGCCGGGACAGGGGGCAACGAGCAGTACTTC.

The chain employs TRBV6-2 or TRBV6-3 and TRBJ1-5; TRBD1 matches 9 bases. Trimming at V came to 10 bases and at J to 2 bases, leaving 12 bases not matched to a gene. Germline lookup yields CDR1 MNHEY and CDR2 SVGEGT. The CDR3 runs 16 residues. CDR3 region: CATRPTGGRGNQPQHF. The CDR3 DNA reads as TGTGCCACCCGCCCCACAGGGGGCCGTGGCAATCAGCCCCAGCATTTT.

The chain is built from TRBV5-6 and TRBJ1-6; 9 nucleotides agree with TRBD1. J gave up 10 bases and V 5 bases, and 10 bases lay outside the gene matches. The CDR3 totals 15 residues. The germline CDR1 and CDR2 sequences are SGHDT and YYEEEE. CDR3 sequence: CASRSRGTGRSPLHF. For the CDR3, the DNA is TGTGCCAGCAGATCGCGTGGGACAGGGCGCTCACCCCTCCACTTT. The entire variable domain, with the rest obtained from reference TRBV5-6 and TRBJ1-6, is as follows: DAGVTQSPTHLIKTRGQQVTLRCSPKSGHDTVSWYQQALGQGPQFIFQYYEEEERQRGNFPDRFSGHQFPNYSSELNVNALLLGDSALYLCASRSRGTGRSPLHFGNGTRLTVT.

This chain connects TRBV30 to TRBJ1-5; no firm D call. Germline V CDR1 and CDR2: GTSNPN, SVGIG (reference sequence). The V and J ends lost 6 bases and 4 bases respectively, with 13 bases between them. This CDR3 comprises 13 residues. CDR3 amino acids: CACSYSYNQPQHF. For the CDR3, the DNA is TGTGCCTGTTCGTACAGCTATAATCAGCCCCAGCATTTT.

The chain employs TRBV6-5 and TRBJ1-2, with 7 bases lining up with TRBD1. V gave up 5 bases and J gave up 7 bases; unmatched junction bases: 10. The germline CDR1 and CDR2 sequences are MNHEY and SVGAGI. The CDR3 is made up of 14 amino acids. The CDR3 region has the DNA TGTGCCAGCAGTACAACAGGGGCTGGGGGTGGCTACACCTTC. The encoded protein is CASSTTGAGGGYTF.

The genes are TRBV5-1 and TRBJ2-1, with 10 nucleotides matching TRBD1. Germline CDR1 SGHRS, CDR2 YFSETQ. The V segment lost 4 bases and the J segment 7 bases; nucleotides outside the gene matches: 11. The CDR3 extends over 16 amino acids. The DNA of the CDR3 is TGCGCCAGCAGCCGATCGGGACAGGGGATCGGAAATGAGCAGTTCTTC. This sequence encodes CASSRSGQGIGNEQFF.

V is TRBV2 and J is TRBJ1-2, with unresolved D. From germline, CDR1 is SNHLY and CDR2 FYNNEI. Deletions cut 1 base from V and 4 bases from J, with 10 bases between. This CDR3 is built from 14 residues. The CDR3 loop is CASSEGRSGYGYTF. CDR3 DNA: TGTGCCAGCAGTGAAGGCAGGTCCGGCTATGGCTACACCTTC.

The V gene is TRBV19, the J gene TRBJ1-2, with 7 bases identical to TRBD1. V lost 8 bases and J lost 6; bases outside the gene matches: 15. This CDR3 has 15 residues. Germline V lookup: CDR1 LNHDA, CDR2 SQIVND (reference sequence). The CDR3 coding sequence is TGTGCCAGTTCCCCCGACGGGACAGCTTTTGATGGCTACACCTTC. It codes for CASSPDGTAFDGYTF.

The chain recombines TRBV11-2 with TRBJ1-4; D is perhaps TRBD1 (6 bases). Germline lookup yields CDR1 SGHAT and CDR2 FQNNGV. The length of the CDR3 is 14 residues. The germline V and J ends were trimmed by 2 bases and 8 bases, with 12 bases remaining between them. The CDR3 region is CASSLTQGREKLFF. CDR3 nucleotide sequence: TGTGCCAGCAGCTTAACACAGGGACGGGAAAAACTGTTTTTT.

This clone occurred once. J is TRBJ1-4 and V is TRBV11-2, with TRBD1 matching 8 bases. There are 18 residues in the CDR3. The germline V gene has CDR1 SGHAT and CDR2 FQNNGV. The ends lost 0 bases at V and 1 base at J; junction bases unmatched: 7. The CDR3, as DNA: TGTGCCAGCAGCTTAGATAGGGGCAGGGGGCTAACTAATGAAAAACTGTTTTTT. Protein: CASSLDRGRGLTNEKLFF.

The chain joins TRBV27 to TRBJ1-5, with D unclear. The CDR3 sequence is 16 residues long. Germline CDR1 MNHEY, CDR2 SMNVEV (reference sequence). Trimming left V 3 bases short and J 0 bases short, with 12 bases between. The CDR3: CASSLDRRYSNQPQHF. The CDR3 region has the DNA TGTGCCAGCAGTTTGGATAGGAGGTATAGCAATCAGCCCCAGCATTTT.

The chain employs TRBV25-1 and TRBJ1-1; TRBD1 aligns across 9 bases. The CDR3 extends over 14 amino acids. Germline V gene lookup returns CDR1 MGHDK and CDR2 SYGVNS. Unmatched junction bases numbered 3, after V lost 2 bases and J lost 5 bases. In DNA, the CDR3 is TGTGCCAGCAGTGAACCGGGACAGGGAACTGAAGCTTTCTTT. Its translation is CASSEPGQGTEAFF.

The rearrangement uses TRBV12-5 and TRBJ1-2, with D perhaps matching TRBD1 (5 bases). CDR1 and CDR2 (germline): LGHNT, FRNRAP. The CDR3 is 16 residues long. V was trimmed by 0 bases and J by 2 bases, leaving 13 bases between them. The CDR3 region has the DNA TGTGCTAGTGGTTTGGTAATAGGTGCAGGGAACTATGGCTACACCTTC. Translated, it gives CASGLVIGAGNYGYTF. The full variable domain, its missing parts supplied by reference TRBV12-5 and TRBJ1-2, is DARVTQTPRHKVTEMGQEVTMRCQPILGHNTVFWYRQTMMQGLELLAYFRNRAPLDDSGMPKDRFSAEMPDATLATLKIQPSEPRDSAVYFCASGLVIGAGNYGYTFGSGTRLTVV.

A remark on this clone: Other nucleotide sequences from this sample produce the same CDR3. The chain carries TRBV18 and TRBJ2-3; D unclear. The V gene's germline CDR1 is KGHSH and CDR2 LQKENI. The V end lost 3 bases, the J end lost 0 bases, and 7 bases lay between the germline ends. The CDR3 is 14 amino acids. This chain's CDR3 is CASSPPTSTDTQYF. In DNA, the CDR3 is TGTGCCAGCTCACCTCCTACTAGCACAGATACGCAGTATTTT.